The next 21 T cell receptor beta chains were all read from a single sample in a study of OX40 agonist ivuxolimab in advanced cancers. The table came from immunoSEQ multiplex PCR; TCRdb's copy has only in-frame clones and leaves some out. The data contain about 37,000 clones, around four fifths of them singletons. The sample was CD4+ or CD8+ T cells sorted from blood, taken in a trial of the OX40 agonist ivuxolimab. The origin of the receptors is an adult with an advanced solid tumor such as melanoma, head and neck, liver or kidney cancer.

The V gene is TRBV7-9, the J gene TRBJ2-3; D unclear. Germline values: CDR1 SEHNR, CDR2 FQNEAQ (reference sequence). This CDR3 has 13 amino acids. Deletions cut 0 bases from V and 4 bases from J, with 5 bases between. CDR3 loop: CASSLALADTQYF. CDR3 in DNA: TGTGCCAGCAGCTTAGCGCTCGCAGATACGCAGTATTTT.

This clone was recorded a few times. The V and J genes are TRBV19 and TRBJ1-2; a weak D match, TRBD1 (5 bases). Germline CDR1 and CDR2: LNHDA and SQIVND (reference sequence). This CDR3 spans 17 amino acids. The V and J ends lost 3 bases and 3 bases respectively, with 20 bases between them. This CDR3 reads CASSILANRRGDYGYTF. The CDR3 nucleotides read TGTGCCAGTAGTATTCTAGCTAACCGGAGAGGGGACTATGGCTACACCTTC.

The chain joins TRBV19 to TRBJ1-6; D might be TRBD1 (5 bases). The CDR3 sequence is 13 residues long. Trimming took 5 bases from V and 9 from J, leaving 11 bases between them. Germline V CDR1 and CDR2: LNHDA, SQIVND (reference sequence). The CDR3 nucleotides are TGTGCCAGTAGTCTGGGGGGGGGTTCACCCCTCCACTTT. It yields the protein CASSLGGGSPLHF.

V is TRBV4-1 and J is TRBJ1-2; D gene unclear. V lost 6 bases and J 0 bases, leaving 14 bases between the germline ends. There are 15 residues in the CDR3. From germline, CDR1 is MGHRA and CDR2 YSYEKL. CDR3 in DNA: TGCGCCAGCAGTTCTACGTGGAGCGCTAACTATGGCTACACCTTC. Its translation is CASSSTWSANYGYTF.

The chain uses TRBV28 and TRBJ2-7, with 7 bases that match TRBD2. With 3 bases clipped from V and 4 bases from J, the junction kept 9 bases outside the gene matches. CDR3 size: 15 residues. CDR1 and CDR2 (germline): MDHEN, SYDVKM. The CDR3 DNA is TGTGCCAGCAGTTTTGGGGGGACTACGAAGTACGAGCAGTACTTC. Its protein product is CASSFGGTTKYEQYF.

This clone was counted once. V usage is TRBV9 and J usage is TRBJ1-4; D not resolved. The CDR3 has 14 amino acids. Germline V gene sequence: CDR1 SGDLS, CDR2 YYNGEE. Trimming pared 3 bases from V and 5 bases from J, leaving 11 bases between. The CDR3: CASSEGPSNEKLFF. CDR3 DNA sequence: TGTGCCAGCAGCGAGGGCCCGAGCAATGAAAAACTGTTTTTT.

This clone was picked up a small number of times. V and J are TRBV7-8 and TRBJ2-7; D is possibly TRBD1 (6 bases). The CDR3 totals 14 residues. Trimming stripped 0 bases from V and 3 bases from J, with 9 bases between. The germline V gene encodes CDR1 SGHVS and CDR2 FQNEAQ. This CDR3 is CASSLAGAIYEQYF. Here the CDR3 DNA reads TGTGCCAGCAGCTTAGCGGGGGCGATCTACGAGCAGTACTTC.

V is TRBV19 and J is TRBJ2-7, with 10 nucleotides matching TRBD1. Germline V lookup: CDR1 LNHDA, CDR2 SQIVND (reference sequence). CDR3 length: 15 amino acids. V lost 6 bases to trimming and J lost 1 base; unmatched junction nucleotides: 6. The CDR3 is CASREMGQGSYEQYF. The CDR3 region has the DNA TGTGCCAGTAGGGAGATGGGACAGGGGTCCTACGAGCAGTACTTC.

V and J are TRBV7-3 and TRBJ2-2; D remains ambiguous. V was cut by 8 bases and J by 3 bases, with 10 bases left in between. The CDR3 spans 13 residues. Germline loops: CDR1 SGHTA, CDR2 FQGTGA. Here the CDR3 reads CASGKQHTGELFF. For the CDR3, the DNA is TGTGCCAGCGGTAAACAACACACCGGGGAGCTGTTTTTT.

V is TRBV5-1 and J is TRBJ1-2; D gene uncertain. The CDR3 has 12 amino acids. The V gene's germline CDR1 is SGHRS and CDR2 YFSETQ. Between the trimmed V and J ends, which lost 2 bases and 7 bases, there was a span of 9 bases. CDR3: CASSFPDAGYTF. Written as DNA, the CDR3 is TGCGCCAGCAGCTTCCCAGACGCTGGCTACACCTTC.

The chain has TRBV6-6 and TRBJ2-1; 8 positions match TRBD1. V lost 6 bases to trimming and J lost 7 bases; unmatched junction nucleotides: 8. Germline V gives CDR1 MNHNY, CDR2 SVGAGI (reference sequence). There are 14 residues in the CDR3. CDR3 bases: TGTGCCAGCAGCTTGACAGGGGTTCTTAATGAGCAGTTCTTC. It specifies CASSLTGVLNEQFF.

The chain combines TRBV4-1 with TRBJ2-1; 9 bases map to TRBD2. Germline V gene data show CDR1 as MGHRA and CDR2 as YSYEKL. This CDR3 has 14 amino acids. V was clipped by 2 bases and J by 9 bases; unmatched bases: 5. The CDR3 DNA is TGCGCCAGCAGCCAACCTCTAGCGGGGACTGAGCAGTTCTTC. Translating gives CASSQPLAGTEQFF.

V usage is TRBV5-4 and J usage is TRBJ1-4; weak D call: TRBD1 (5 bases). Trimming pared 4 bases from V and 4 bases from J, leaving 11 bases between. CDR3 length: 14 amino acids. Per the germline V gene, CDR1 is SGHNT and CDR2 is YYREEE (reference sequence). The CDR3 sequence is CASSPGGLNEKLFF. In DNA, the CDR3 is TGTGCCAGCAGCCCGGGGGGTCTTAATGAAAAACTGTTTTTT.

This sequence joins TRBV6-1 and TRBJ2-2; 8 bases match TRBD1. This CDR3 contains 16 residues. The V gene end was trimmed by 1 base and the J gene end by 6 bases; junction bases not matched to a gene: 7. CDR1 and CDR2 from the germline V gene are MNHNS and SASEGT. The CDR3 loop is CASSEVWQGAAGELFF. The DNA for the CDR3 is TGTGCCAGCAGTGAAGTATGGCAGGGGGCGGCCGGGGAGCTGTTTTTT.

This chain joins TRBV29-1 and TRBJ2-7, with a weak D call TRBD1 (6 bases). Per germline, CDR1 SQVTM and CDR2 ANQGSEA. Trimming cost V 7 bases and J 0 bases, with 10 bases left between them. The CDR3 totals 12 residues. CDR3 loop: CSAQTGSYEQYF. In nucleotides, the CDR3 is TGCAGCGCCCAGACAGGCTCCTACGAGCAGTACTTC.

The V gene is TRBV9, the J gene TRBJ2-7; 8 positions match TRBD2. Unmatched junction bases numbered 2, after V lost 0 bases and J lost 3 bases. This CDR3 contains 14 residues. CDR1 and CDR2 from the germline V gene are SGDLS and YYNGEE. The DNA of the CDR3 is TGTGCCAGCAGCGTAGCGACTAGCGTCTACGAGCAGTACTTC. Its translation: CASSVATSVYEQYF.

The gene calls are TRBV7-9 and TRBJ1-1; D gene ambiguous. The CDR3 covers 13 residues. The germline V gene encodes CDR1 SEHNR and CDR2 FQNEAQ (reference sequence). Trimming took 7 bases from V and 0 from J, leaving 9 bases between them. In DNA form, the CDR3 reads TGTGCCAGCATTAGGGAAATGAACACTGAAGCTTTCTTT. It yields the protein CASIREMNTEAFF.

V usage is TRBV7-2 and J usage is TRBJ2-7; possibly TRBD1 for D (6 bases). The CDR3 spans 16 residues. The germline gives CDR1 SGHTA, CDR2 FQGNSA. Between the trimmed V and J ends, which lost 6 bases and 0 bases, there was a span of 18 bases. CDR3: CASSKGPGQYSYEQYF. The DNA for the CDR3 is TGTGCCAGCAGTAAGGGCCCCGGACAGTACTCCTACGAGCAGTACTTC. The entire variable domain, with the rest obtained from reference TRBV7-2 and TRBJ2-7, is as follows: GAGVSQSPSNKVTEKGKDVELRCDPISGHTALYWYRQSLGQGLEFLIYFQGNSAPDKSGLPSDRFSAERTGGSVSTLTIQRTQQEDSAVYLCASSKGPGQYSYEQYFGPGTRLTVT.

V gene TRBV15 combines with J gene TRBJ1-4; the match to TRBD1 covers 9 bases. J gave up 7 bases and V 2 bases, and 17 bases lay outside the gene matches. The CDR3 contains 19 residues. Germline-derived CDR1 and CDR2 are LNHNV and YYDKDF (reference sequence). The CDR3 region has the DNA TGTGCCACCAGCAGAAGCTTCGGGACAGGGCATAACAGCGGTGAAAAACTGTTTTTT. This sequence encodes CATSRSFGTGHNSGEKLFF.

The V call is TRBV11-3, the J call TRBJ2-7; unclear D gene. Germline loops: CDR1 SGHNT, CDR2 YENEEA. V was clipped by 4 bases and J by 2 bases, with 12 bases between them. The CDR3 is 14 residues long. The CDR3 sequence is CASSSRDGAYEQYF. CDR3 DNA: TGTGCCAGCAGCTCCCGCGATGGGGCCTACGAGCAGTACTTC.

This CDR3 reads CAWNRRSEAFF. The CDR3 region has the DNA TGTGCCTGGAACAGGCGATCTGAAGCTTTCTTT. The chain joins TRBV30 to TRBJ1-1; tentatively, D is TRBD1 (5 bases). The CDR3 covers 11 residues. V was clipped by 4 bases and J by 6 bases, with 9 bases between them. Germline CDR1 and CDR2: GTSNPN and SVGIG (reference sequence).